The 20 T cell receptor beta chains reported below all come from one sample, sequenced in a study of blood T cell repertoires in COVID-19. Only in-frame clones appear in the TCRdb table, and some are missing; sequencing was by immunoSEQ multiplex PCR. The sample contains approximately 320,000 clones, over 75% of which appear only once. Sequenced material: peripheral blood. The receptors shown here come from a human donor in a cohort sampled during active COVID-19.

The chain links TRBV6-5 to TRBJ1-2; D call uncertain. Trimming took off 7 bases at V and 8 bases at J, with 17 bases between the two ends. This CDR3 comprises 13 residues. Germline lookup yields CDR1 MNHEY and CDR2 SVGAGI. The CDR3 DNA reads TGTGCCAGCAAGGCACCTCAAGTGGGCGGCTACACCTTC. Translation: CASKAPQVGGYTF.

The rearrangement links TRBV2 to TRBJ1-1, with D unclear. The length of the CDR3 is 14 residues. Trimming shortened V by 3 bases and J by 2 bases, and 10 bases separated the two germline ends. Germline lookup yields CDR1 SNHLY and CDR2 FYNNEI. This CDR3 is CASSDATTNTEAFF. CDR3 sequence (DNA): TGTGCCAGCAGTGATGCCACTACTAACACTGAAGCTTTCTTT.

This clone came up a few times. V gene TRBV28 combines with J gene TRBJ1-2; 8 bases fit TRBD1. Germline lookup yields CDR1 MDHEN and CDR2 SYDVKM. This CDR3 region has 12 residues. J was trimmed by 5 bases and V by 8 bases; bases with no gene match: 4. The CDR3 is CASGQGFYGYTF. The CDR3 DNA reads TGTGCCAGCGGACAGGGATTTTATGGCTACACCTTC.

The chain is built from TRBV12-3 or TRBV12-4 and TRBJ2-2; D might be TRBD2 (5 bases). The ends were cut back, 3 bases at V and 3 bases at J, with 5 bases in the middle. This CDR3 has 13 amino acids. CDR3 in amino acids: CASSLEDTGELFF. CDR3 DNA sequence: TGTGCCAGCAGTTTGGAGGACACCGGGGAGCTGTTTTTT.

The chain recombines TRBV5-6 with TRBJ2-1; unclear D gene. Germline V CDR1 and CDR2: SGHDT, YYEEEE. This CDR3 contains 12 residues. Between the trimmed V and J ends, which lost 0 bases and 9 bases, there was a span of 7 bases. The CDR3 coding sequence is TGTGCCAGCAGCTTGGACGAGAGTGAGCAGTTCTTC. Its protein product is CASSLDESEQFF.

The chain links TRBV2 to TRBJ1-4; D not resolved. CDR3 length equals 11 residues. The germline V and J ends were trimmed by 6 bases and 7 bases, with 6 bases remaining between them. Germline assignment: CDR1 SNHLY and CDR2 FYNNEI. This CDR3 reads CASRGAEKLFF. The DNA for the CDR3 is TGTGCCAGCAGGGGCGCTGAAAAACTGTTTTTT.

This chain joins TRBV5-1 and TRBJ2-2; 7 bases map to TRBD1. The CDR3 runs 16 residues. Germline V gene data show CDR1 as SGHRS and CDR2 as YFSETQ. V dropped 4 bases and J dropped 5; count of bases not matched to a gene: 11. CDR3 amino acids: CASSTGDSRSTGELFF. Written as DNA, the CDR3 is TGCGCCAGCAGCACCGGGGACAGTAGATCGACCGGGGAGCTGTTTTTT.

The rearrangement links TRBV24-1 to TRBJ2-1; the D is unclear. In germline, CDR1 is KGHDR, CDR2 SFDVKD. CDR3 size: 10 residues. Trimming took 9 bases from V and 7 from J, leaving 6 bases between them. The CDR3 loop is CATADNEQFF. The DNA of the CDR3 is TGTGCCACCGCAGATAATGAGCAGTTCTTC.

The chain joins TRBV7-9 to TRBJ2-7, with a possible D match to TRBD1 (7 bases). V dropped 5 bases and J dropped 4 bases, with 18 bases sitting between them. The CDR3 contains 15 residues. Germline CDR1 is SEHNR and CDR2 is FQNEAQ (reference sequence). CDR3 region: CASSVRQGLKYEQYF. The DNA for the CDR3 is TGTGCCAGCAGCGTCCGACAGGGACTGAAGTACGAGCAGTACTTC.

The chain links TRBV5-6 to TRBJ1-4; TRBD1 might be the D (5 bases). Germline lookup yields CDR1 SGHDT and CDR2 YYEEEE. V lost 4 bases to trimming and J lost 7 bases, with 20 bases between them. The length of the CDR3 is 16 residues. Here the CDR3 reads CASSAGGEPGGEKLFF. Here the CDR3 DNA reads TGTGCCAGCAGCGCAGGCGGAGAACCCGGGGGTGAAAAACTGTTTTTT.

The chain has TRBV7-8 and TRBJ1-3; D unclear. Germline V gene sequence: CDR1 SGHVS, CDR2 FQNEAQ. Between the trimmed V and J ends, which lost 1 base and 3 bases, there was a span of 7 bases. The CDR3 runs to 14 residues. Here the CDR3 DNA reads TGTGCCAGCAGCTTAGGAGGGCATGGAAACACCATATATTTT. This codes for CASSLGGHGNTIYF.

V and J are TRBV6-6 and TRBJ2-7; tentative D call: TRBD2 (6 bases). The CDR3 sequence is 13 residues long. Germline assignment: CDR1 MNHNY and CDR2 SVGAGI (reference sequence). Trimming removed 9 bases at V and 0 bases at J, with 12 bases between. The chain's CDR3 is CASLGTLSYEQYF. CDR3 DNA: TGTGCCAGTCTCGGGACTCTCTCCTACGAGCAGTACTTC.

The chain carries TRBV2 and TRBJ2-1; 10 nucleotides match TRBD2. The V gene end was trimmed by 7 bases and the J gene end by 5 bases; junction bases not matched to a gene: 5. Germline CDR1 and CDR2: SNHLY and FYNNEI. The CDR3 extends over 14 amino acids. Here the CDR3 reads CASKERGGHNEQFF. CDR3 in DNA: TGTGCCAGCAAAGAGCGGGGGGGTCACAATGAGCAGTTCTTC.

This clone was observed once. The V and J genes are TRBV19 and TRBJ2-3; no firm D call. This CDR3 contains 11 residues. V lost 6 bases and J 4 bases, leaving 5 bases between the germline ends. From germline, CDR1 is LNHDA and CDR2 SQIVND (reference sequence). In nucleotides, the CDR3 is TGTGCCAGTAGAACGGCAGATACGCAGTATTTT. It is translated as CASRTADTQYF.

This sequence joins TRBV24-1 and TRBJ2-2; 9 bases align to TRBD2. There are 17 residues in the CDR3. Germline lookup yields CDR1 KGHDR and CDR2 SFDVKD. V was pared by 0 bases and J by 1 base, with 2 bases of the junction left unmatched. CDR3 sequence: CATSDLASGVNTGELFF. The CDR3 DNA reads TGTGCCACCAGTGATTTGGCTAGCGGGGTGAACACCGGGGAGCTGTTTTTT.

The rearrangement uses TRBV11-1 and TRBJ1-1, with D tentatively TRBD1 (5 bases). CDR3 length: 15 amino acids. The V end lost 3 bases, the J end lost 0 bases, and 11 bases lay between the germline ends. Germline CDR1 and CDR2: SGHAT and FQDESV (reference sequence). CDR3 amino acids: CASSFLWGVNTEAFF. In nucleotides, the CDR3 is TGTGCCAGCAGCTTCCTATGGGGCGTGAACACTGAAGCTTTCTTT. Full variable domain (remainder filled in from reference TRBV11-1 and TRBJ1-1): EAEVAQSPRYKITEKSQAVAFWCDPISGHATLYWYRQILGQGPELLVQFQDESVVDDSQLPKDRFSAERLKGVDSTLKIQPAELGDSAMYLCASSFLWGVNTEAFFGQGTRLTVV.

V and J are TRBV2 and TRBJ2-3; D is unclear. Trimming shortened V by 8 bases and J by 1 base, and 10 bases separated the two germline ends. CDR1 and CDR2 (germline): SNHLY, FYNNEI. The CDR3 is 13 amino acids. CDR3: CASDLVGTDTQYF. The CDR3 DNA reads as TGTGCCAGCGACCTAGTGGGCACAGATACGCAGTATTTT.

The V call is TRBV2, the J call TRBJ1-2, with D maybe TRBD1 (5 bases). The CDR3 is made up of 13 amino acids. The V gene's germline CDR1 is SNHLY and CDR2 FYNNEI. Trimming stripped 7 bases from V and 0 bases from J, with 9 bases between. CDR3 nucleotide sequence: TGTGCCAGCACCGCGGGGGCTAACTATGGCTACACCTTC. It translates to CASTAGANYGYTF. The complete variable domain, with remaining parts taken from reference TRBV2 and TRBJ1-2, reads EPEVTQTPSHQVTQMGQEVILRCVPISNHLYFYWYRQILGQKVEFLVSFYNNEISEKSEIFDDQFSVERPDGSNFTLKIRSTKLEDSAMYFCASTAGANYGYTFGSGTRLTVV.

V and J are TRBV19 and TRBJ2-3; 8 bases fit TRBD1. CDR1 LNHDA and CDR2 SQIVND come from the germline V gene (reference sequence). V dropped 5 bases and J dropped 5; count of bases not matched to a gene: 6. The CDR3 length is 14 residues. Here the CDR3 reads CASSFGQGGDTQYF. In DNA form, the CDR3 reads TGTGCCAGTAGTTTCGGACAGGGAGGAGATACGCAGTATTTT. Complete variable domain (other parts from reference TRBV19 and TRBJ2-3): DGGITQSPKYLFRKEGQNVTLSCEQNLNHDAMYWYRQDPGQGLRLIYYSQIVNDFQKGDIAEGYSVSREKKESFPLTVTSAQKNPTAFYLCASSFGQGGDTQYFGPGTRLTVL.

The chain has TRBV11-2 and TRBJ1-5; weak D call: TRBD1 (6 bases). CDR1 is SGHAT and CDR2 is FQNNGV in the germline V gene. The CDR3 totals 14 residues. Trimming left V 5 bases short and J 5 bases short, with 13 bases between. This CDR3 reads CASSKQGFDQPQHF. As DNA, the CDR3 is TGTGCCAGCAGCAAACAGGGATTTGATCAGCCCCAGCATTTT.